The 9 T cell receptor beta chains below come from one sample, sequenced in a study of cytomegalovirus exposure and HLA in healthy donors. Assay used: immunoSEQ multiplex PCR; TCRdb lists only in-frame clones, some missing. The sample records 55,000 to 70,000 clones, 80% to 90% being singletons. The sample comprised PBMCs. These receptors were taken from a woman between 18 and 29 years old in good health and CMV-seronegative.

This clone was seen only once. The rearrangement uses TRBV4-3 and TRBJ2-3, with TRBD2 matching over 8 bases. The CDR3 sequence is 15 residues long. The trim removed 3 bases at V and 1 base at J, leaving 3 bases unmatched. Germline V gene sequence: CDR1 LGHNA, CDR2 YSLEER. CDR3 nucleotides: TGCGCCAGCAGCCAGTTTAGCGGGGGCACAGATACGCAGTATTTT. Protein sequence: CASSQFSGGTDTQYF.

The CDR3, as DNA: TGTGCCAGCGGCCCACAGGGAAGGAATGAAAAACTGTTTTTT. Its translation is CASGPQGRNEKLFF. This chain connects TRBV9 to TRBJ1-4, with D perhaps TRBD1 (6 bases). Trimming stripped 7 bases from V and 5 bases from J, with 15 bases between. The germline gives CDR1 SGDLS, CDR2 YYNGEE. The CDR3 is 14 amino acids.

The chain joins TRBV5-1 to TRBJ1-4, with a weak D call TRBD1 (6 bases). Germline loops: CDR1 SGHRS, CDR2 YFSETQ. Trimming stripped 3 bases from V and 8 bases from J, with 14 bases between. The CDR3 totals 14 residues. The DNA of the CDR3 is TGCGCCAGCAGCTCCGGGACAATCGACGAAAAACTGTTTTTT. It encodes CASSSGTIDEKLFF.

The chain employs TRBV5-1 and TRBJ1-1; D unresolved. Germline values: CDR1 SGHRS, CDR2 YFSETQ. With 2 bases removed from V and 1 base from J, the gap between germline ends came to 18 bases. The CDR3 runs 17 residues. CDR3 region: CASSFHSSEVRNTEAFF. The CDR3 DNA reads TGCGCCAGCAGCTTCCATTCGTCCGAGGTTAGGAACACTGAAGCTTTCTTT.

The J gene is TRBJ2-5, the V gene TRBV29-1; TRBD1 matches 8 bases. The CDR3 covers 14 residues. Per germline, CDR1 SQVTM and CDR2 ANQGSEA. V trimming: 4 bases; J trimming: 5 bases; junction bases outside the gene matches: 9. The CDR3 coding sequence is TGCAGCGTTGGGCAGGGGGCTCTTTTGGAGACCCAGTACTTC. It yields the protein CSVGQGALLETQYF.

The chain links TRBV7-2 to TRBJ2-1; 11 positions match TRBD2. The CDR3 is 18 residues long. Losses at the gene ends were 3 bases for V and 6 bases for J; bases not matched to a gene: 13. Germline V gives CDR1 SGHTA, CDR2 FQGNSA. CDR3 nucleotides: TGTGCCAGCAGCTTCAGACGGCTAGCGGGAGGTTTTCTCAATGAGCAGTTCTTC. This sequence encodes CASSFRRLAGGFLNEQFF.

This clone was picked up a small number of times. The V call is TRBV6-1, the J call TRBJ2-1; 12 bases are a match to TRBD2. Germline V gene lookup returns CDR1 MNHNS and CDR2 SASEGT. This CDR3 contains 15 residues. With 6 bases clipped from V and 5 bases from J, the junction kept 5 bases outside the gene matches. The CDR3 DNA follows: TGTGCCAGCAGGCTAGCGGGGGGGCGCGACAATGAGCAGTTCTTC. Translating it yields CASRLAGGRDNEQFF.

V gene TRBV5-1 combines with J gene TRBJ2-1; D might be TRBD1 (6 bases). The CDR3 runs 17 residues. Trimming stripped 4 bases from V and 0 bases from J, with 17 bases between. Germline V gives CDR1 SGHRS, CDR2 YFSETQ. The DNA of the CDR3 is TGCGCCAGCAGCAGAAACGGACAGCCCAGCTCCTACAATGAGCAGTTCTTC. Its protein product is CASSRNGQPSSYNEQFF. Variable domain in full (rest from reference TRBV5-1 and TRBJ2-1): KAGVTQTPRYLIKTRGQQVTLSCSPISGHRSVSWYQQTPGQGLQFLFEYFSETQRNKGNFPGRFSGRQFSNSRSEMNVSTLELGDSALYLCASSRNGQPSSYNEQFFGPGTRLTVL.

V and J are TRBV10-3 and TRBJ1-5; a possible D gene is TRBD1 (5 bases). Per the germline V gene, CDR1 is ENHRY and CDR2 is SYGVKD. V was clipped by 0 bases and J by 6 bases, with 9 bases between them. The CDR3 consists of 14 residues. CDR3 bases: TGTGCCATCAGTGAGTCTGGAGGGGCTCAGCCCCAGCATTTT. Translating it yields CAISESGGAQPQHF.